This T cell receptor beta chain was identified during a study of neoadjuvant nivolumab and ipilimumab in lung cancer. Broader study findings: Resected tumors had greater TCR richness and clonality than uninvolved lung. Blood richness before therapy tracked richness in tumors resected after neoadjuvant therapy.

A remark on this clone: The antigen remains unidentified.

V trimming: 3 bases; J trimming: 2 bases; junction bases outside the gene matches: 1. This CDR3 is built from 13 residues. CDR1 and CDR2 (germline): SGHDT, YYEEEE. Method: immunoSEQ multiplex PCR; TCRdb's copy keeps in-frame clones and lacks some. The data contain over 4,000 clones, more than 60% of them singletons. The input for sequencing was tumor tissue, taken after neoadjuvant nivolumab, alone or with ipilimumab, at or shortly before surgery. The chain recombines TRBV5-6 with TRBJ1-2; 7 bases map to TRBD1. This clonotype originated in an adult with non-small cell lung cancer. This CDR3 is CASSSRGNYGYTF. The CDR3 nucleotides read TGTGCCAGCAGCTCCAGGGGGAACTATGGCTACACCTTC.